In this sample, the clone carrying this TCR beta chain turned up once. The antigen is unknown. The sample belongs to a study of CD8+CD57+ T cells in acquired aplastic anemia. Patients chosen for sequencing had CD8+CD57+ cells that had expanded, as shown by flow cytometry. All participating patients were living with severe acquired aplastic anemia. Study outcomes and limitations: Patients and controls had CD8+ Simpson's diversity values that were not significantly distinct.

CDR1 and CDR2 from the germline V gene are ENHRY and SYGVKD. V was clipped by 8 bases and J by 2 bases, with 12 bases between them. The length of the CDR3 is 13 residues. TCR beta VDJ and CDR3 profiling used genomic DNA as template. One entry per CDR3 protein results from TCRdb running MiXCR on the reads. The data show approximately 260,000 distinct CDR3 sequences, around 82% seen once. The chain uses TRBV10-3 and TRBJ1-1; D gene unclear. The receptor's source is a human donor with aplastic anemia. Specimen: sorted CD4+, CD8+, or CD8+CD57+ T cells (not recorded which) from PBMCs. The CDR3 bases are TGTGCCATCGTTAGGGATTCCAACACTGAAGCTTTCTTT. Its protein is CAIVRDSNTEAFF.